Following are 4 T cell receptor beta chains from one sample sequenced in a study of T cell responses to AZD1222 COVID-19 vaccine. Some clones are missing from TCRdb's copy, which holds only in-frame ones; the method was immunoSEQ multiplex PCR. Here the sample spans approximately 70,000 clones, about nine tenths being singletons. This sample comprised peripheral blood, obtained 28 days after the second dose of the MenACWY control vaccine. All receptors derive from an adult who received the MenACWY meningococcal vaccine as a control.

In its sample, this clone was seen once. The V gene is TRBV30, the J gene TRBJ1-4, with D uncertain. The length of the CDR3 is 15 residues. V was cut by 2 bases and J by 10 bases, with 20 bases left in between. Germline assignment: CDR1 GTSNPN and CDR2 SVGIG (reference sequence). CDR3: CAWSTLGQKIGKLFF. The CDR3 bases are TGTGCCTGGAGTACCCTTGGCCAGAAAATAGGAAAACTGTTTTTT. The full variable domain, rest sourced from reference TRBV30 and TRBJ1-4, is SQTIHQWPATLVQPVGSPLSLECTVEGTSNPNLYWYRQAAGRGLQLLFYSVGIGQISSEVPQNLSASRPQDRQFILSSKKLLLSDSGFYLCAWSTLGQKIGKLFFGSGTQLSVL.

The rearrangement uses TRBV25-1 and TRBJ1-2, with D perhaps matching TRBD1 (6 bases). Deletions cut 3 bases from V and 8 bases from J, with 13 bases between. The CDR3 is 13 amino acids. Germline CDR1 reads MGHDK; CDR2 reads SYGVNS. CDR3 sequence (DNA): TGTGCCAGCAGTGACTACAGGGTAGGAGGCTACACCTTC. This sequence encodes CASSDYRVGGYTF.

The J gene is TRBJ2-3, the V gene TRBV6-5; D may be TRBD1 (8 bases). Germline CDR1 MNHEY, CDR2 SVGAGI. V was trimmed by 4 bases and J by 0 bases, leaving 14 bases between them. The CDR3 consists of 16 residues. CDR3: CASSFYRGGSTDTQYF. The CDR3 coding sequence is TGTGCCAGCAGTTTCTACAGGGGGGGAAGCACAGATACGCAGTATTTT.

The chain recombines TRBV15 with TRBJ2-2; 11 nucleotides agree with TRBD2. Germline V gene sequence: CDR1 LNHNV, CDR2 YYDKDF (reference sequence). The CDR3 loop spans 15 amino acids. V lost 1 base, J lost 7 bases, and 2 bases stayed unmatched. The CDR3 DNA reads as TGTGCCACCAGCAGAGTGACTAGCGGGGTCGGGGAGCTGTTTTTT. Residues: CATSRVTSGVGELFF. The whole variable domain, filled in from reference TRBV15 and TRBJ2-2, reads DAMVIQNPRYQVTQFGKPVTLSCSQTLNHNVMYWYQQKSSQAPKLLFHYYDKDFNNEADTPDNFQSRRPNTSFCFLDIRSPGLGDTAMYLCATSRVTSGVGELFFGEGSRLTVL.